Described below is a single T cell receptor beta chain sequence and its context. The protocol was immunoSEQ multiplex PCR, while the TCRdb copy is restricted to in-frame clones and leaves out a portion. The top ten hold over 5% of the sample, which has 40,000 or so clones, roughly 89% seen once. This specimen comes from a study of T cell changes during pregnancy in multiple sclerosis. V was cut by 5 bases and J by 0 bases, with 13 bases left in between. This CDR3 contains 15 residues. The germline V gene has CDR1 LGHNA and CDR2 YSLEER. The source material was CD8+ T cells from peripheral blood mononuclear cells, sampled in the second trimester of pregnancy. The clonotype originates from a female donor with multiple sclerosis, enrolled in a pregnancy study. This chain joins TRBV4-3 and TRBJ1-2; unclear D gene. The CDR3, as DNA: TGCGCCAGCAGCGTCCGAGACAATGCTAACTATGGCTACACCTTC. Residues: CASSVRDNANYGYTF.